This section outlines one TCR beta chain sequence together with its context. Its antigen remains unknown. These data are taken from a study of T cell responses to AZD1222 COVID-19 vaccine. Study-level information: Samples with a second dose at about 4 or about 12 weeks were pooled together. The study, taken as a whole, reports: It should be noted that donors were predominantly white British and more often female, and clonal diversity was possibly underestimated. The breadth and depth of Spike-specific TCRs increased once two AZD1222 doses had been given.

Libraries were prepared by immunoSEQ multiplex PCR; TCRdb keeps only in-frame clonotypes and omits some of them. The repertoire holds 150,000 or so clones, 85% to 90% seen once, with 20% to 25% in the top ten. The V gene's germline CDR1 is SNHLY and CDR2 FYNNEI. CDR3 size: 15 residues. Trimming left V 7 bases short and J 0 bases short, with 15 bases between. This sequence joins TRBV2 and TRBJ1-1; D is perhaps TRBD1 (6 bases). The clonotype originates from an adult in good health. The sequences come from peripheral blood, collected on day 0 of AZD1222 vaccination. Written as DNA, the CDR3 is TGTGCCAGCAACCAACAGGGAAACATGAACACTGAAGCTTTCTTT. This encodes CASNQQGNMNTEAFF.